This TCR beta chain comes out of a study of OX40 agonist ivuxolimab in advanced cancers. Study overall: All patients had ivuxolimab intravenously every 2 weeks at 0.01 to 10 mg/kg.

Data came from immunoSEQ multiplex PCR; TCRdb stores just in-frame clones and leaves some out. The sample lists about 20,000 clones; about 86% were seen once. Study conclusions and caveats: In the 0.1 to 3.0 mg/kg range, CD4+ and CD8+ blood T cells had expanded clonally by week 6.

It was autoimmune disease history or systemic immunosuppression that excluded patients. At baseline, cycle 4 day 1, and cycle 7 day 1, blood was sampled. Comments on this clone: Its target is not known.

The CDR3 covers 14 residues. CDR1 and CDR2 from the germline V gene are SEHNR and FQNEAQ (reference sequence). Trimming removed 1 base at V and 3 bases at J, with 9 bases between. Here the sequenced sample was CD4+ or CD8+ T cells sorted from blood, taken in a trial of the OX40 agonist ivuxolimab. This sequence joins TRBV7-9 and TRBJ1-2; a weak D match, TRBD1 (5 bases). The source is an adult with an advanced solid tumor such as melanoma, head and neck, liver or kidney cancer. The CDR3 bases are TGTGCCAGCAGCTTAGAAGGGACTGACTATGGCTACACCTTC. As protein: CASSLEGTDYGYTF.